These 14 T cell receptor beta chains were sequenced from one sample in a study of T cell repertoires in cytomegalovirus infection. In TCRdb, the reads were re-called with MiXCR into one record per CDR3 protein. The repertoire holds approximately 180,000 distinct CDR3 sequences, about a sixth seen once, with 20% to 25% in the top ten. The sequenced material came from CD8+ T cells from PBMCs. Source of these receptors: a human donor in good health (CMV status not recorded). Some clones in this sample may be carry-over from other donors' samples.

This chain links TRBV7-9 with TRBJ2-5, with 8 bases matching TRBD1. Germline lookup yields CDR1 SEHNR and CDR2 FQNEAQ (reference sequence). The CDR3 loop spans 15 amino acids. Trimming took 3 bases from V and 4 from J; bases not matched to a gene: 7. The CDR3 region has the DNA TGTGCCAGCAGCTTGACGGACAGGGCGAGAGAGACCCAGTACTTC. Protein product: CASSLTDRARETQYF.

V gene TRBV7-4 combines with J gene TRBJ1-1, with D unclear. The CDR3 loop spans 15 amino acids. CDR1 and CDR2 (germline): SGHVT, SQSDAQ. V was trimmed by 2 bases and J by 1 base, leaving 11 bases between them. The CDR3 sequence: CASSLRKAPNTEAFF. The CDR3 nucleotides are TGTGCCAGCAGCTTACGCAAAGCTCCGAACACTGAAGCTTTCTTT.

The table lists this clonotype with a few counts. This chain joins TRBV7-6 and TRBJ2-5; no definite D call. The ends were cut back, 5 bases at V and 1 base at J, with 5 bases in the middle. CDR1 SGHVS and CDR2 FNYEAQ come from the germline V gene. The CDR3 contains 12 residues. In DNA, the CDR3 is TGTGCCAGCAGCCACCCCCAAGAGACCCAGTACTTC. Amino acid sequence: CASSHPQETQYF.

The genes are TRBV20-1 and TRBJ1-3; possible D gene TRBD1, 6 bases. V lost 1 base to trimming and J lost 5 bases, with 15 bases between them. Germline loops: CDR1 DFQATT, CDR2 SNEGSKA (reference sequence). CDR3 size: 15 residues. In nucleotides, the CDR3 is TGCAGTGCTAGAGTGAGGGGGGTTGGGAGAAACACCATATATTTT. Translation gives CSARVRGVGRNTIYF.

The CDR3 DNA is TGTGCCAGCAGCTTCGGTCCCCAGGGGGACCTTACAACTAATGAAAAACTGTTTTTT. This encodes CASSFGPQGDLTTNEKLFF. The chain uses TRBV7-8 and TRBJ1-4; TRBD1 matches at 7 bases. V lost 3 bases, J lost 0 bases, and 13 bases stayed unmatched. The CDR3 spans 19 residues. Germline-derived CDR1 and CDR2 are SGHVS and FQNEAQ.

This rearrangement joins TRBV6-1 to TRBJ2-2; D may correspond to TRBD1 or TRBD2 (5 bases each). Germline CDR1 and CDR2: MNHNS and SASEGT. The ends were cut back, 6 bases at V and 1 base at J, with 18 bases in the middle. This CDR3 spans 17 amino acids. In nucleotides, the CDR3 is TGTGCCAGCAGAATATTCCCCGGGACGTTGAACACCGGGGAGCTGTTTTTT. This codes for CASRIFPGTLNTGELFF.

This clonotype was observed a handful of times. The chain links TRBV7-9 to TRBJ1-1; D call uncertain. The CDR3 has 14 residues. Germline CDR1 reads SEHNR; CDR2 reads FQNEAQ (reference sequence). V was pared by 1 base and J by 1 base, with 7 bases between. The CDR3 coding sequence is TGTGCCAGCAGCTTAGGTCATACGAACACTGAAGCTTTCTTT. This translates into CASSLGHTNTEAFF.

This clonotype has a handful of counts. The CDR3 nucleotides are TGTGCCAGCAGCTTAGTCGGCGGCCGAAATGAAAAACTGTTTTTT. As protein: CASSLVGGRNEKLFF. The chain combines TRBV7-8 with TRBJ1-4; no clear D. Germline values: CDR1 SGHVS, CDR2 FQNEAQ. V was cut by 1 base and J by 5 bases, with 11 bases left in between. There are 15 residues in the CDR3.

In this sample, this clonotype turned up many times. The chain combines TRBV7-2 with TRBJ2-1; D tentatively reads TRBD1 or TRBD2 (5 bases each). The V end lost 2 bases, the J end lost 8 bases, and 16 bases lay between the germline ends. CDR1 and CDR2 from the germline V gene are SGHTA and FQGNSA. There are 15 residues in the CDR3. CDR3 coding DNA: TGTGCCAGCAGCTTACGGGGCAGGTTTGACGATGAGCAGTTCTTC. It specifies CASSLRGRFDDEQFF.

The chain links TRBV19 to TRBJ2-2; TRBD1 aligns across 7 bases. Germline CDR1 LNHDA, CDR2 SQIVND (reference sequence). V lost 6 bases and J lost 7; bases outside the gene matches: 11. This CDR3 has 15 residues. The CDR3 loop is CASRDPGQISGELFF. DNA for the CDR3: TGTGCCAGTAGGGACCCGGGACAGATAAGCGGGGAGCTGTTTTTT.

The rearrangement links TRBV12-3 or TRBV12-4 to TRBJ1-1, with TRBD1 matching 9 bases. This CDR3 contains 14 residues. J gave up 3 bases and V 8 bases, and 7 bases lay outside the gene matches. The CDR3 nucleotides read TGTGCCAGCGGCCCGGACAGGGGTCACACTGAAGCTTTCTTT. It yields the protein CASGPDRGHTEAFF.

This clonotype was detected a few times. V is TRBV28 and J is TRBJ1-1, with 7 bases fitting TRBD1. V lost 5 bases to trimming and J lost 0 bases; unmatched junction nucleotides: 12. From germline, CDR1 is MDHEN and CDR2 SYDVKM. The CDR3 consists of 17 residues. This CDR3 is CASSRVLQGTLNTEAFF. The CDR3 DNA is TGTGCCAGCAGTAGAGTACTACAGGGGACCTTGAACACTGAAGCTTTCTTT.

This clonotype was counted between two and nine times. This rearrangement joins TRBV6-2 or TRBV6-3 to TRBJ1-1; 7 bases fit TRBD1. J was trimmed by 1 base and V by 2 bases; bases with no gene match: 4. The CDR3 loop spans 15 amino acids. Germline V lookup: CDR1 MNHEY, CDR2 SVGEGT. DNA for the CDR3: TGTGCCAGCAGTTACCTCGGGACAGAGAACACTGAAGCTTTCTTT. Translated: CASSYLGTENTEAFF.

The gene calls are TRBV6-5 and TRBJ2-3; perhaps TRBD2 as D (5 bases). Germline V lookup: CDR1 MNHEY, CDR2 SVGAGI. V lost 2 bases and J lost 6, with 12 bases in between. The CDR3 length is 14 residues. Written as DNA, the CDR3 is TGTGCCAGCAGTTACCTAGTGCCGGGGGATACGCAGTATTTT. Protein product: CASSYLVPGDTQYF.